This is a list of T cell receptor beta chains from one sample in a study of cytomegalovirus exposure and HLA in healthy donors. Some clones are missing from TCRdb's copy, which holds only in-frame ones; the method was immunoSEQ multiplex PCR. The top ten hold about 14% of the sample, which has 220,000 or so clones, approximately 83% seen once. The sequenced sample was PBMCs. The source is a woman in her twenties or thirties in good health and CMV-seropositive. CDR3s include the opening cysteine and the closing phenylalanine or tryptophan. D genes are given only for firm matches. Not every row has a clone size; where given, it reads once, few, many or a size class.

v_gene: TRBV28
j_gene: TRBJ2-7
abundance: once
d_gene: -
CDR3aa: CASSFGSSYEQYF
CDR3nt: TGTGCCAGCAGTTTTGGGAGCTCCTACGAGCAGTACTTC

v_gene: TRBV2
j_gene: TRBJ1-1
abundance: -
d_gene: -
CDR3aa: CASSRDWNTEAFF
CDR3nt: TGTGCCAGCAGTCGGGACTGGAACACTGAAGCTTTCTTT

v_gene: TRBV27
j_gene: TRBJ1-1
abundance: -
d_gene: -
CDR3aa: CASSRTGPNTEAFF
CDR3nt: TGTGCCAGCAGTCGAACGGGACCTAACACTGAAGCTTTCTTT

v_gene: TRBV6-1
j_gene: TRBJ1-5
abundance: -
d_gene: -
CDR3aa: CATHTLGRSNQPQHF
CDR3nt: TGTGCCACTCACACCCTAGGGAGAAGCAATCAGCCCCAGCATTTT

v_gene: TRBV30
j_gene: TRBJ2-7
abundance: -
d_gene: TRBD2
CDR3aa: CAWSEPGLAYHEQYF
CDR3nt: TGTGCCTGGTCGGAGCCGGGACTAGCGTACCACGAGCAGTACTTC

v_gene: TRBV9
j_gene: TRBJ1-5
abundance: -
d_gene: -
CDR3aa: CASSPKGVNQPQHF
CDR3nt: TGTGCCAGCAGCCCCAAGGGGGTGAATCAGCCCCAGCATTTT

v_gene: TRBV27
j_gene: TRBJ2-7
abundance: -
d_gene: TRBD1
CDR3aa: CASSVDRGQYEQYF
CDR3nt: TGTGCCAGCAGTGTCGACAGGGGGCAATACGAGCAGTACTTC

v_gene: TRBV18
j_gene: TRBJ2-5
abundance: once
d_gene: -
CDR3aa: CASSPRSNVQETQYF
CDR3nt: TGTGCCAGCTCACCACGGTCCAACGTCCAAGAGACCCAGTACTTC

v_gene: TRBV20-1
j_gene: TRBJ2-5
abundance: -
d_gene: -
CDR3aa: CSARGTQYF
CDR3nt: TGCAGTGCTAGAGGGACCCAGTACTTC

v_gene: TRBV7-3
j_gene: TRBJ2-1
abundance: -
d_gene: TRBD2
CDR3aa: CASSPAGDEQFF
CDR3nt: TGTGCCAGCAGCCCTGCGGGGGATGAGCAGTTCTTC

v_gene: TRBV30
j_gene: TRBJ2-7
abundance: -
d_gene: TRBD1
CDR3aa: CAWTRDRVGEQYF
CDR3nt: TGTGCCTGGACCCGGGACAGGGTGGGCGAGCAGTACTTC

v_gene: TRBV7-8
j_gene: TRBJ2-7
abundance: -
d_gene: TRBD1
CDR3aa: CASSLGGTVVTYEQYF
CDR3nt: TGTGCCAGCAGCTTAGGGGGGACAGTAGTCACCTACGAGCAGTACTTC

v_gene: TRBV6-1
j_gene: TRBJ1-2
abundance: -
d_gene: TRBD1
CDR3aa: CASSRAGQGVDGYTF
CDR3nt: TGTGCCAGCAGTCGGGCGGGACAGGGAGTAGATGGCTACACCTTC

v_gene: TRBV6-5
j_gene: TRBJ1-5
abundance: -
d_gene: -
CDR3aa: CAAGRSPYQPQHF
CDR3nt: TGTGCCGCCGGGCGGAGTCCGTATCAGCCCCAGCATTTT

v_gene: TRBV7-2
j_gene: TRBJ2-1
abundance: -
d_gene: TRBD2
CDR3aa: CASSLVGGLAGAGQFF
CDR3nt: TGTGCCAGCAGCTTAGTGGGGGGACTAGCGGGAGCGGGGCAGTTCTTC

v_gene: TRBV28
j_gene: TRBJ1-1
abundance: -
d_gene: -
CDR3aa: CASSLPGTMNTEAFF
CDR3nt: TGTGCCAGCAGTTTACCAGGGACCATGAACACTGAAGCTTTCTTT

v_gene: TRBV9
j_gene: TRBJ1-2
abundance: -
d_gene: -
CDR3aa: CASSPQYGGYGYTF
CDR3nt: TGTGCCAGCAGCCCACAGTACGGTGGCTATGGCTACACCTTC

v_gene: TRBV5-1
j_gene: TRBJ2-5
abundance: -
d_gene: TRBD2
CDR3aa: CASPRLAERGNQETQYF
CDR3nt: TGCGCCAGCCCCCGACTAGCGGAGAGGGGGAACCAAGAGACCCAGTACTTC

v_gene: TRBV30
j_gene: TRBJ2-7
abundance: few
d_gene: TRBD1
CDR3aa: CAWSYRTGGEQYF
CDR3nt: TGTGCCTGGAGCTATAGGACAGGGGGCGAGCAGTACTTC

v_gene: TRBV19
j_gene: TRBJ2-3
abundance: -
d_gene: -
CDR3aa: CASSPQRTDTQYF
CDR3nt: TGTGCCAGTAGTCCGCAGCGCACAGATACGCAGTATTTT

v_gene: TRBV27
j_gene: TRBJ1-5
abundance: -
d_gene: -
CDR3aa: CASSSGTSNQPQHF
CDR3nt: TGTGCCAGCAGTTCCGGGACATCAAATCAGCCCCAGCATTTT

v_gene: TRBV5-1
j_gene: TRBJ2-1
abundance: -
d_gene: -
CDR3aa: CASSLATTSGGFF
CDR3nt: TGCGCCAGCAGCTTGGCCACGACGTCCGGGGGGTTCTTC

v_gene: TRBV2
j_gene: TRBJ1-1
abundance: few
d_gene: -
CDR3aa: CASSPFRAEAEAFF
CDR3nt: TGTGCCAGCAGTCCCTTCAGGGCGGAGGCTGAAGCTTTCTTT

v_gene: TRBV11-2
j_gene: TRBJ2-2
abundance: once
d_gene: -
CDR3aa: CASSLREARDTGELFF
CDR3nt: TGTGCCAGCAGCTTAAGGGAGGCCAGGGACACCGGGGAGCTGTTTTTT

v_gene: TRBV9
j_gene: TRBJ2-3
abundance: -
d_gene: TRBD2
CDR3aa: CASSPSGTGLASDTQYF
CDR3nt: TGTGCCAGCAGCCCCAGTGGGACGGGACTAGCATCAGATACGCAGTATTTT

v_gene: TRBV5-1
j_gene: TRBJ1-5
abundance: -
d_gene: -
CDR3aa: CASSPSAGSNQPQHF
CDR3nt: TGCGCCAGCAGCCCGAGCGCCGGTAGCAATCAGCCCCAGCATTTT

v_gene: TRBV29-1
j_gene: TRBJ2-2
abundance: -
d_gene: TRBD2
CDR3aa: CSVEKRETTGELFF
CDR3nt: TGCAGCGTTGAGAAGCGGGAGACCACCGGGGAGCTGTTTTTT

v_gene: TRBV28
j_gene: TRBJ2-1
abundance: -
d_gene: -
CDR3aa: CASSLRDSRSRVGQFF
CDR3nt: TGTGCCAGCAGTTTAAGGGACTCCCGGAGCCGTGTTGGGCAGTTCTTC

v_gene: TRBV6-5
j_gene: TRBJ1-5
abundance: few
d_gene: TRBD1
CDR3aa: CASSLDRANQPQHF
CDR3nt: TGTGCCAGCAGTCTGGACAGGGCGAATCAGCCCCAGCATTTT

v_gene: TRBV27
j_gene: TRBJ1-1
abundance: -
d_gene: -
CDR3aa: CASSFTGNTEAFF
CDR3nt: TGTGCCAGCAGTTTTACAGGGAACACTGAAGCTTTCTTT

v_gene: TRBV25-1
j_gene: TRBJ1-1
abundance: -
d_gene: -
CDR3aa: CASRDEVTEAFF
CDR3nt: TGTGCCAGCCGGGACGAGGTCACTGAAGCTTTCTTT

v_gene: TRBV11-3
j_gene: TRBJ1-2
abundance: few
d_gene: -
CDR3aa: CASSLGGRGGKGYTF
CDR3nt: TGTGCCAGCAGCTTAGGCGGCAGGGGCGGAAAAGGCTACACCTTC

v_gene: TRBV9
j_gene: TRBJ2-3
abundance: -
d_gene: TRBD2
CDR3aa: CASSVGREGPDTQYF
CDR3nt: TGTGCCAGCAGCGTAGGGCGGGAGGGCCCGGATACGCAGTATTTT

v_gene: TRBV5-1
j_gene: TRBJ2-1
abundance: -
d_gene: -
CDR3aa: CASSLLASNEQFF
CDR3nt: TGCGCCAGCAGCTTACTAGCTTCCAATGAGCAGTTCTTC

v_gene: TRBV6-5
j_gene: TRBJ1-1
abundance: -
d_gene: TRBD1
CDR3aa: CASSQNRGGTEAFF
CDR3nt: TGTGCCAGCAGTCAGAACAGGGGTGGAACTGAAGCTTTCTTT

v_gene: TRBV7-2
j_gene: TRBJ1-5
abundance: -
d_gene: -
CDR3aa: CASSLVGTRHSNQPQHF
CDR3nt: TGTGCCAGCAGCTTAGTAGGGACACGACATAGCAATCAGCCCCAGCATTTT

v_gene: TRBV7-9
j_gene: TRBJ2-3
abundance: -
d_gene: TRBD1
CDR3aa: CASSRQGHTDTQYF
CDR3nt: TGTGCCAGCAGCCGACAGGGGCACACAGATACGCAGTATTTT

v_gene: TRBV5-1
j_gene: TRBJ2-1
abundance: -
d_gene: TRBD2
CDR3aa: CASSLDLAGGRNEQFF
CDR3nt: TGCGCCAGCAGCTTGGATTTAGCGGGAGGGCGCAATGAGCAGTTCTTC

v_gene: TRBV7-2
j_gene: TRBJ2-7
abundance: -
d_gene: -
CDR3aa: CASSLEIAVHYEQYF
CDR3nt: TGTGCCAGCAGCTTAGAGATAGCGGTCCACTACGAGCAGTACTTC

v_gene: TRBV7-8
j_gene: TRBJ1-2
abundance: -
d_gene: -
CDR3aa: CAIHPAARLGGYTF
CDR3nt: TGTGCCATCCATCCGGCAGCGCGGCTGGGGGGCTACACCTTC

v_gene: TRBV2
j_gene: TRBJ2-6
abundance: -
d_gene: -
CDR3aa: CASIEGSGANVLTF
CDR3nt: TGTGCCAGCATCGAGGGCTCTGGGGCCAACGTCCTGACTTTC

v_gene: TRBV2
j_gene: TRBJ1-2
abundance: -
d_gene: -
CDR3aa: CASSLDKNYGYTF
CDR3nt: TGTGCCAGCAGTCTGGACAAAAACTATGGCTACACCTTC

v_gene: TRBV29-1
j_gene: TRBJ2-1
abundance: -
d_gene: -
CDR3aa: CSVEDLGSYNEQFF
CDR3nt: TGCAGCGTTGAAGATCTGGGATCCTACAATGAGCAGTTCTTC

v_gene: TRBV5-1
j_gene: TRBJ1-1
abundance: -
d_gene: TRBD1
CDR3aa: CASSSGQGSSEAFF
CDR3nt: TGCGCCAGCAGCTCGGGACAGGGTAGTTCTGAAGCTTTCTTT

v_gene: TRBV2
j_gene: TRBJ2-7
abundance: -
d_gene: -
CDR3aa: CASSSSGNEQYF
CDR3nt: TGTGCCAGCAGTTCCTCAGGGAACGAGCAGTACTTC

v_gene: TRBV6-7
j_gene: TRBJ2-1
abundance: few
d_gene: -
CDR3aa: CASSYPDRHNEQFF
CDR3nt: TGTGCCAGCAGTTACCCCGATCGACACAATGAGCAGTTCTTC

v_gene: TRBV9
j_gene: TRBJ2-2
abundance: -
d_gene: -
CDR3aa: CASKKHLNTGELFF
CDR3nt: TGTGCCAGCAAAAAGCACTTGAACACCGGGGAGCTGTTTTTT

v_gene: TRBV14
j_gene: TRBJ2-7
abundance: -
d_gene: -
CDR3aa: CASSQGRSIRSYEQYF
CDR3nt: TGTGCCAGCAGCCAAGGCCGTAGTATTCGGTCCTACGAGCAGTACTTC

v_gene: TRBV14
j_gene: TRBJ2-7
abundance: -
d_gene: -
CDR3aa: CASSQFEGAVGDEQYF
CDR3nt: TGTGCCAGCAGCCAGTTCGAGGGAGCTGTGGGCGACGAGCAGTACTTC

v_gene: TRBV28
j_gene: TRBJ1-5
abundance: -
d_gene: -
CDR3aa: CASSLPLTGRGQHF
CDR3nt: TGTGCCAGCAGTTTACCTTTGACAGGCCGAGGCCAGCATTTT

v_gene: TRBV5-6
j_gene: TRBJ2-5
abundance: -
d_gene: -
CDR3aa: CASSLDEQETQYF
CDR3nt: TGTGCCAGCAGCTTGGACGAGCAAGAGACCCAGTACTTC

v_gene: TRBV6-6
j_gene: TRBJ1-2
abundance: -
d_gene: -
CDR3aa: CASSSTDNYGYTF
CDR3nt: TGTGCCAGCAGTTCAACGGATAACTATGGCTACACCTTC

v_gene: TRBV6-5
j_gene: TRBJ2-5
abundance: -
d_gene: TRBD2
CDR3aa: CASRVAGGTYEQYF
CDR3nt: TGTGCCAGCAGGGTAGCGGGAGGGACCTACGAACAGTACTTC

v_gene: TRBV27
j_gene: TRBJ1-5
abundance: -
d_gene: -
CDR3aa: CASSLAFNQPQHF
CDR3nt: TGTGCCAGCAGTTTAGCGTTCAATCAGCCCCAGCATTTT

v_gene: TRBV29-1
j_gene: TRBJ2-2
abundance: -
d_gene: -
CDR3aa: CSVEDLGVRAGELFF
CDR3nt: TGCAGCGTTGAAGATCTCGGGGTTAGGGCCGGGGAGCTGTTTTTT